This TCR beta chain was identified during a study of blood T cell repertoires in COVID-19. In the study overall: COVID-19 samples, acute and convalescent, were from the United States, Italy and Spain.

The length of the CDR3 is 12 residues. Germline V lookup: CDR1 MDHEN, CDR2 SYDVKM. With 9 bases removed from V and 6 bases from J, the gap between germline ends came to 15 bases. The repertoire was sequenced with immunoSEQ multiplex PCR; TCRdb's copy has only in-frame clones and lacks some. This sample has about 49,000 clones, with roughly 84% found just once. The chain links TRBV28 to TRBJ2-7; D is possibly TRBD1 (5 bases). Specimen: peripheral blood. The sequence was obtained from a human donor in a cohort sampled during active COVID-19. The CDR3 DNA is TGTGCCAGTACCGTGGGAAGGGGCGAGCAGTACTTC. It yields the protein CASTVGRGEQYF. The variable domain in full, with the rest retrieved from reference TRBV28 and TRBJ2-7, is DVKVTQSSRYLVKRTGEKVFLECVQDMDHENMFWYRQDPGLGLRLIYFSYDVKMKEKGDIPEGYSVSREKKERFSLILESASTNQTSMYLCASTVGRGEQYFGPGTRLTVT.